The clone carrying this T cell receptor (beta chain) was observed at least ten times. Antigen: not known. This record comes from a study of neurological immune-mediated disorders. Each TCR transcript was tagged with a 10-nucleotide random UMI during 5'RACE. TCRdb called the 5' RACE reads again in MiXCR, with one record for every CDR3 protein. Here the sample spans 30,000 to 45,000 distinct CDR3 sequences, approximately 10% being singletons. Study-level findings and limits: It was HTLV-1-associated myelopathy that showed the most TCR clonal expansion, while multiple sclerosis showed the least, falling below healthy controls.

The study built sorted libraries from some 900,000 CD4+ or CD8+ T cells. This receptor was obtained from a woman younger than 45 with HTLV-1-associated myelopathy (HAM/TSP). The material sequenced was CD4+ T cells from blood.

CDR3 sequence: CASRTLDGRQEAGNEQFF. CDR3 nucleotides: TGCGCCAGCAGGACCTTAGACGGGAGACAGGAAGCGGGGAATGAGCAGTTCTTC. The chain joins TRBV10-2 to TRBJ2-1, with a weak D call TRBD2 (7 bases). The CDR3 length is 18 residues. Trimming cost V 6 bases and J 7 bases, with 28 bases left between them. Germline loops: CDR1 WSHSY, CDR2 SAAADI.